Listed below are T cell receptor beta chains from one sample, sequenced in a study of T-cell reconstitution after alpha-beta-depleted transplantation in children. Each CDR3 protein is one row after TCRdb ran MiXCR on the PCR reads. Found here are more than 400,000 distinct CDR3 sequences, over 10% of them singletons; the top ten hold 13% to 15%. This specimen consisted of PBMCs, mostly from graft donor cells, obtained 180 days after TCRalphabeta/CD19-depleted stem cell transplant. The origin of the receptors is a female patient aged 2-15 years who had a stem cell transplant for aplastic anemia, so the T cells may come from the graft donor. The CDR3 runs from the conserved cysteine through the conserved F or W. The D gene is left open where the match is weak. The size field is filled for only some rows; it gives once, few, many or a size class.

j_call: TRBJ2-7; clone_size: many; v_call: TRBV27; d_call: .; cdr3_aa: CASSAALSYEQYF; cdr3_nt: TGTGCCAGCAGTGCCGCGCTTTCCTACGAGCAGTACTTC
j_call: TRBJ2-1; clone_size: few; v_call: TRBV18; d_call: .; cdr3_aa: CASSPQYTTYNEQFF; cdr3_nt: TGTGCCAGCTCACCACAGTATACGACCTACAATGAGCAGTTCTTC
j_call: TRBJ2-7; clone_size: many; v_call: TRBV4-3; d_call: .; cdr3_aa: CASSHRRDIGEQYF; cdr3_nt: TGCGCCAGCAGCCACAGACGAGACATCGGGGAGCAGTACTTC
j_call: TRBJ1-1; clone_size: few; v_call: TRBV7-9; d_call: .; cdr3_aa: CASSSHISTEAFF; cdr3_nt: TGTGCCAGCAGCTCCCACATCTCCACTGAAGCTTTCTTT
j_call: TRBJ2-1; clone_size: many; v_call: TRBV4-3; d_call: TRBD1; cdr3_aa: CASSQSQGDNEQFF; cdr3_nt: TGCGCCAGCAGCCAATCACAGGGGGACAATGAGCAGTTCTTC
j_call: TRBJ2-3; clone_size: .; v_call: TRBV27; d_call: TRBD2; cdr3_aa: CASSFFSGRIRDTQYF; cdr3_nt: TGTGCCAGCAGTTTCTTTAGCGGGAGGATTAGAGATACGCAGTATTTT
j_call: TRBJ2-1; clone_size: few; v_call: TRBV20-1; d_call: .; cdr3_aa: CSARKVGYLSYNEQFF; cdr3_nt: TGCAGTGCTAGAAAGGTCGGCTACCTCTCCTACAATGAGCAGTTCTTC
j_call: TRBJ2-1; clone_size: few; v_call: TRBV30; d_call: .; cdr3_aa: CAWRQGGTYNEQFF; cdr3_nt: TGTGCCTGGAGACAGGGAGGAACCTACAATGAGCAGTTCTTC
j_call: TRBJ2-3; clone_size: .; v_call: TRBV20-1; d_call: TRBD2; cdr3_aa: CSARGGSGTSTDTQYF; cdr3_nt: TGCAGTGCTAGAGGGGGCAGCGGGACTAGCACAGATACGCAGTATTTT
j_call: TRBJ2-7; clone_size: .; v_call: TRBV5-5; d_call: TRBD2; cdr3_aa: CASSPGWGLDISYEQYF; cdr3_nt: TGTGCCAGCAGCCCCGGTTGGGGACTAGATATTTCCTACGAGCAGTACTTC
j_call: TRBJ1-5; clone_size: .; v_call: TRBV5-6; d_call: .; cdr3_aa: CASSLGSLPQHQPQHF; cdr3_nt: TGTGCCAGCAGCTTGGGAAGCTTACCTCAACATCAGCCCCAGCATTTT
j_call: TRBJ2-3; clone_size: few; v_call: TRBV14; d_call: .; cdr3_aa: CASSQDLGGRNTQYF; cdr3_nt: TGTGCCAGCAGCCAAGATTTGGGTGGGAGAAATACGCAGTATTTT
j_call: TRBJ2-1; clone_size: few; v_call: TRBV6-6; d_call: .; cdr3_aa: CASSTLGDPYNEQFF; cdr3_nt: TGTGCCAGCAGTACATTGGGGGACCCCTACAATGAGCAGTTCTTC
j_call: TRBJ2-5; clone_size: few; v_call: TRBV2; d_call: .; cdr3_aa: CASLLGTQYF; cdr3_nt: TGTGCCAGCTTACTCGGGACCCAGTACTTC
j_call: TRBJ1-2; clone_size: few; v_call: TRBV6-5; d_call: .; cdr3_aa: CASSYLRDNYGYTF; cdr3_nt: TGTGCCAGCAGTTACCTCCGGGACAACTATGGCTACACCTTC
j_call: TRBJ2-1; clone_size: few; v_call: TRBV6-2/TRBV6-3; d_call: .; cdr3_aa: CASRRVTGEQFF; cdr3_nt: TGTGCCAGCAGACGCGTTACGGGTGAGCAGTTCTTC
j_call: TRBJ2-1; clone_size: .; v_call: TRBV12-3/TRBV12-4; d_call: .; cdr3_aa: CASSSLWSETYNEQFF; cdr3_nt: TGTGCCAGCAGTTCCCTGTGGTCCGAGACCTACAATGAGCAGTTCTTC
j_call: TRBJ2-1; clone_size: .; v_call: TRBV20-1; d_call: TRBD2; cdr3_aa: CIAVAGGHSYNEQFF; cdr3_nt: TGCATCGCGGTAGCGGGAGGGCACTCCTACAATGAGCAGTTCTTC
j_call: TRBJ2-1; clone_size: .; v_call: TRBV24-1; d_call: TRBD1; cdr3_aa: CATSDCRDRGWNEQFF; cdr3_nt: TGTGCCACCAGTGATTGCCGGGACAGGGGTTGGAATGAGCAGTTCTTC
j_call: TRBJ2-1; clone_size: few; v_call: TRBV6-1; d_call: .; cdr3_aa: CASSRPGTRHEQFF; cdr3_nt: TGTGCCAGCAGTCGACCCGGGACCCGTCATGAGCAGTTCTTC
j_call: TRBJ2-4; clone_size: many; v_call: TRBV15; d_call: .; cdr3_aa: CATSRDPGAKNIQYF; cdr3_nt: TGTGCCACCAGCAGAGACCCGGGAGCCAAAAACATTCAGTACTTC
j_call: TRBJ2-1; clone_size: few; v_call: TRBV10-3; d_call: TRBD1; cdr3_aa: CAIRDRGGGNEQFF; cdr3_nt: TGTGCCATCAGAGACAGGGGGGGAGGCAATGAGCAGTTCTTC
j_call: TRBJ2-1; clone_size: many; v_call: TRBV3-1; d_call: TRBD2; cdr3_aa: CASSPLTSGRNNEQFF; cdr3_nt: TGTGCCAGCAGCCCGTTGACTAGCGGGAGAAACAATGAGCAGTTCTTC
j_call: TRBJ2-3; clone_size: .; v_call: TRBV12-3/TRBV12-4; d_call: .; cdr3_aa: CASSFGGHTDTQYF; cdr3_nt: TGTGCCAGCAGTTTCGGGGGTCACACAGATACGCAGTATTTT
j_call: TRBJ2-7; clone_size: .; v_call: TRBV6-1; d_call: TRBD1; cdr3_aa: CASTLRGQELYEQYF; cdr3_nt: TGTGCCAGCACCCTGAGGGGGCAGGAGCTCTACGAGCAGTACTTC
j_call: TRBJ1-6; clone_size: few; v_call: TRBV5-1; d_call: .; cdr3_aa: CASSPDSHNSPLHF; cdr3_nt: TGCGCCAGCAGCCCGGACAGCCATAATTCACCCCTCCACTTT
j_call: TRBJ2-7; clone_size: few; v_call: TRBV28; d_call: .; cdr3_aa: CASNGDGGKGYEQYF; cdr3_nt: TGTGCCAGCAACGGGGACGGGGGCAAAGGCTACGAGCAGTACTTC
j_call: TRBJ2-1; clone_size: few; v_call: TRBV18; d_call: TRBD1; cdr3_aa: CASSPLKTGAHNEQFF; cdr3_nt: TGTGCCAGCTCACCGCTCAAGACAGGGGCGCACAATGAGCAGTTCTTC
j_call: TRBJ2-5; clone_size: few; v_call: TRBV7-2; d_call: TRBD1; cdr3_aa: CASRSTGGGETQYF; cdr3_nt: TGTGCCAGCAGGTCGACAGGGGGCGGAGAGACCCAGTACTTC
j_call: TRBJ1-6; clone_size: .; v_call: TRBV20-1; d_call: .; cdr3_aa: CSASRGEGNSPLHF; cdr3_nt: TGCAGTGCTAGCAGGGGCGAGGGTAATTCACCCCTCCACTTT
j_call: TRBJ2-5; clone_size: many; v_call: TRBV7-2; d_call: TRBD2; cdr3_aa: CASSYGLAGGETQYF; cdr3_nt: TGTGCCAGCAGCTACGGACTAGCGGGAGGAGAGACCCAGTACTTC
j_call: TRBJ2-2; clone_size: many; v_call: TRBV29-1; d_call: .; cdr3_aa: CSVEMLGLNTGELFF; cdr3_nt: TGCAGCGTTGAGATGCTAGGACTTAACACCGGGGAGCTGTTTTTT
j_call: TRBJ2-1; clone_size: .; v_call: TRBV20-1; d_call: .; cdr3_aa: CSAREGALVYNEQFF; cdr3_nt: TGCAGTGCTAGGGAAGGGGCTCTCGTTTACAATGAGCAGTTCTTC
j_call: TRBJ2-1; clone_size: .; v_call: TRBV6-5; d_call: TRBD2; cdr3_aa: CASRTPGLVAFF; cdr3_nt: TGTGCCAGCAGAACCCCGGGACTAGTGGCGTTCTTC
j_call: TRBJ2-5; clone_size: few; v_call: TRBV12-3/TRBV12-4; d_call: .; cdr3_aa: CASSLMRIETQYF; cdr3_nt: TGTGCCAGCAGTTTAATGCGCATAGAGACCCAGTACTTC